Listed below are T cell receptor gamma chains from one sample, sequenced in a study of γδ T cells in repeated Plasmodium falciparum infection. TCRdb reprocessed the multiplex PCR reads through CATT. The sample carries tens of thousands of gamma-chain clones, 3% recorded once. The sequenced sample was gamma-delta T cells from blood. Receptors were obtained from a pool of human donors (malaria-infected and uninfected, not separated). CDR3s include the opening cysteine and the closing phenylalanine or tryptophan. Clone size is given as once, few, many or a size class.

clone size | J gene | CDR3 length | V gene | CDR3 protein | CDR3 DNA
many | TRGJ1/TRGJ2 | 14 | TRGV5 | CATWDRRDYYKKLF | TGTGCCACCTGGGACAGGCGGGATTATTATAAGAAACTCTTT
many | TRGJ1/TRGJ2 | 14 | TRGV3 | CATWDRRRYYKKLF | TGTGCCACCTGGGACAGGCGTCGATATTATAAGAAACTCTTT
many | TRGJ1/TRGJ2 | 11 | TRGV2 | CATTGCYKKLF | TGTGCCACGACCGGTTGTTATAAGAAACTCTTT
many | TRGJ1/TRGJ2 | 12 | TRGV4 | CATWGRDYKKLF | TGTGCCACCTGGGGGAGAGATTATAAGAAACTCTTT
many | TRGJ1/TRGJ2 | 15 | TRGV4 | CATWDGIQIYYKKLF | TGTGCCACCTGGGATGGTATCCAGATTTATTATAAGAAACTCTTT
medium-sized | TRGJ1/TRGJ2 | 18 | TRGV9 | CALWEGHPGPIRYLKKLF | TGTGCCTTGTGGGAGGGCCACCCGGGTCCCATACGCTACCTAAAGAAACTCTTT
many | TRGJ1/TRGJ2 | 11 | TRGV5 | CATWGKNKKLF | TGTGCCACCTGGGGAAAAAATAAGAAACTCTTT
many | TRGJ1/TRGJ2 | 11 | TRGV2 | CATWDGLQKLF | TGTGCCACCTGGGACGGGCTCCAGAAACTCTTT
medium-sized | TRGJ1/TRGJ2 | 13 | TRGV9 | CALWEGICYKKLF | TGTGCCTTGTGGGAGGGGATTTGTTATAAGAAACTCTTT
many | TRGJ1/TRGJ2 | 12 | TRGV8 | CATWDNDYKKLF | TGTGCCACCTGGGATAACGATTATAAGAAACTCTTT
many | TRGJP1 | 12 | TRGV2 | CATWGPGWFKIF | TGTGCCACCTGGGGGCCTGGTTGGTTCAAGATATTT
medium-sized | TRGJP | 16 | TRGV9 | CALWEVSELGKKIKVF | TGTGCCTTGTGGGAGGTGTCGGAGTTGGGCAAAAAAATCAAGGTATTT
many | TRGJ1/TRGJ2 | 14 | TRGV2 | CATWDGSAYYKKLF | TGTGCCACCTGGGACGGATCGGCTTATTATAAGAAACTCTTT
many | TRGJ1/TRGJ2 | 15 | TRGV5 | CATWDRPGSHYKKLF | TGTGCCACCTGGGACAGGCCGGGTAGCCATTATAAGAAACTCTTT
many | TRGJP1 | 9 | TRGV4 | CATGWFKIF | TGCGCCACTGGTTGGTTCAAGATATTT
many | TRGJ1/TRGJ2 | 17 | TRGV5 | CATWGPSQPENYYKKLF | TGTGCCACCTGGGGACCCTCACAACCCGAGAATTATTATAAGAAACTCTTT
many | TRGJ1/TRGJ2 | 13 | TRGV9 | CALWETFCYKKLF | TGTGCCTTGTGGGAGACCTTTTGTTATAAGAAACTCTTT
many | TRGJP2 | 15 | TRGV2 | CATWSRGGSDWIKTF | TGTGCCACCTGGTCCCGAGGTGGTAGTGATTGGATCAAGACGTTT
many | TRGJP2 | 18 | TRGV5 | CATWDRRARRNSDWIKTF | TGTGCCACCTGGGACAGGCGAGCACGCAGGAATAGTGATTGGATCAAGACGTTT
many | TRGJ1/TRGJ2 | 13 | TRGV5 | CATWDRFRYKKLF | TGTGCCACCTGGGACAGGTTTAGATATAAGAAACTCTTT
many | TRGJ1/TRGJ2 | 14 | TRGV3 | CATWDRRLYYKKLF | TGTGCCACCTGGGACAGGCGGTTGTATTATAAGAAACTCTTT
many | TRGJ1/TRGJ2 | 14 | TRGV9 | CALWEVHGYYKKLF | TGTGCCTTGTGGGAGGTGCACGGTTATTATAAGAAACTCTTT
many | TRGJP2 | 13 | TRGV2 | CATWDGSDWIKTF | TGTGCCACCTGGGACGGTAGTGATTGGATCAAGACGTTT
many | TRGJ1/TRGJ2 | 10 | TRGV9 | CALWEGQKLF | TGTGCCTTGTGGGAGGGCCAGAAACTCTTT
many | TRGJP2 | 11 | TRGV8 | CATWVYWIKTF | TGTGCCACCTGGGTGTATTGGATCAAGACGTTT
many | TRGJ1/TRGJ2 | 12 | TRGV2 | CATWDGLSMVLF | TGTGCCACCTGGGACGGGCTCAGTATGGTACTCTTT
many | TRGJ1/TRGJ2 | 10 | TRGV4 | CATWDWPKLF | TGTGCCACCTGGGACTGGCCCAAACTCTTT
many | TRGJ1/TRGJ2 | 13 | TRGV9 | CALWEVYPIKKLF | TGTGCCTTGTGGGAGGTGTACCCGATTAAGAAACTCTTT
medium-sized | TRGJ1/TRGJ2 | 14 | TRGV8 | CATWDFLDYYKKLF | TGTGCCACCTGGGATTTTTTGGATTATTATAAGAAACTCTTT
many | TRGJ1/TRGJ2 | 16 | TRGV9 | CALWEGQFLNYYKKLF | TGTGCCTTGTGGGAGGGACAATTTTTGAATTATTATAAGAAACTCTTT
many | TRGJ1/TRGJ2 | 15 | TRGV2 | CATWDGTPYYYKKLF | TGTGCCACCTGGGACGGCACCCCCTATTATTATAAGAAACTCTTT
many | TRGJ1/TRGJ2 | 13 | TRGV9 | CALWEVMSYKKLF | TGTGCCTTGTGGGAGGTGATGAGTTATAAGAAACTCTTT
many | TRGJP2 | 14 | TRGV5 | CATWDTFPGWIKTF | TGTGCCACCTGGGACACCTTCCCGGGTTGGATCAAGACGTTT
many | TRGJP2 | 17 | TRGV2 | CATWDEPSSRSDWIKTF | TGTGCCACCTGGGACGAGCCTTCTTCCCGTAGTGATTGGATCAAGACGTTT
many | TRGJ1/TRGJ2 | 15 | TRGV9 | CALWEVISNYYKKLF | TGTGCCTTGTGGGAGGTGATCTCGAATTATTATAAGAAACTCTTT
many | TRGJP2 | 14 | TRGV8 | CATWMILRDWIKTF | TGTGCCACCTGGATGATCTTACGTGATTGGATCAAGACGTTT
medium-sized | TRGJP | 15 | TRGV9 | CALWEVQLGKKIKVF | TGTGCCTTGTGGGAGGTGCAGTTGGGCAAAAAAATCAAGGTATTT
many | TRGJP1 | 16 | TRGV4 | CATWPRVDNTGWFKIF | TGTGCCACCTGGCCCCGTGTGGATAACACTGGTTGGTTCAAGATATTT
many | TRGJ1/TRGJ2 | 15 | TRGV8 | CATWDSPRDVYRKLF | TGTGCCACCTGGGATAGCCCCAGGGATGTTTATAGGAAACTCTTT